One sample yielded the 15 T cell receptor beta chains listed below, sequenced in a study of PD-1 blockade in classical Hodgkin lymphoma. With no exception, relapse followed autologous stem cell transplantation in all patients, and brentuximab vedotin exposure varied. Libraries were prepared by immunoSEQ multiplex PCR; TCRdb keeps only in-frame clonotypes and omits some of them. The data show 50,000 to 85,000 clones, 60% to 80% seen once. Here the sequenced sample was peripheral blood mononuclear cells (PBMCs), taken before the second cycle of nivolumab. These receptors were obtained from a human donor with classical Hodgkin lymphoma.

The chain employs TRBV4-1 and TRBJ2-2; 12 nucleotides match TRBD2. Germline V gives CDR1 MGHRA, CDR2 YSYEKL. The CDR3 contains 19 residues. Unmatched junction bases numbered 10, after V lost 1 base and J lost 4 bases. For the CDR3, the DNA is TGCGCCAGCAGCCAAGTCGTCGTGACTAGCGGGAGTAGCACCGGGGAGCTGTTTTTT. Translated, it gives CASSQVVVTSGSSTGELFF.

The gene calls are TRBV29-1 and TRBJ2-1; the match to TRBD2 covers 7 bases. The V and J ends lost 6 bases and 6 bases, in that order; junction bases with no gene match: 11. Per germline, CDR1 SQVTM and CDR2 ANQGSEA. The CDR3 loop spans 14 amino acids. This CDR3 reads CSVRLFSSGNEQFF. CDR3 nucleotide sequence: TGCAGCGTCCGACTTTTTTCTAGCGGCAATGAGCAGTTCTTC.

CDR3 amino acids: CASSLGLQQEQFF. In DNA form, the CDR3 reads TGCGCCAGCAGCTTGGGACTACAACAGGAGCAGTTCTTC. The chain has TRBV5-1 and TRBJ2-1, with a possible D match to TRBD2 (5 bases). V shed 0 bases and J shed 10 bases, with 11 bases lying between them. The germline V gene has CDR1 SGHRS and CDR2 YFSETQ. CDR3 length: 13 residues.

This chain links TRBV6-1 with TRBJ1-3; a weak D match, TRBD1 (5 bases). This CDR3 comprises 18 residues. Trimming left V 2 bases short and J 0 bases short, with 17 bases between. Looked up from germline, CDR1 is MNHNS and CDR2 is SASEGT. The chain's CDR3 is CASSEPGRVFYSGNTIYF. The CDR3 coding sequence is TGTGCCAGCAGTGAACCCGGCAGGGTGTTTTACTCTGGAAACACCATATATTTT.

This clone was seen a handful of times. This chain uses TRBV5-1 with TRBJ1-2; D is perhaps TRBD1 (5 bases). Germline CDR1 reads SGHRS; CDR2 reads YFSETQ. The CDR3 contains 16 residues. V lost 4 bases to trimming and J lost 1 base, with 17 bases between them. CDR3 DNA sequence: TGCGCCAGCAGCAACCAGGGTCTCGCCTTTAACTATGGCTACACCTTC. Translated: CASSNQGLAFNYGYTF.

The chain links TRBV11-2 to TRBJ1-5; 7 bases map to TRBD1. Germline loops: CDR1 SGHAT, CDR2 FQNNGV. The CDR3 totals 15 residues. Trimming cost V 0 bases and J 7 bases; bases outside gene matches: 6. The CDR3 loop is CASSLERGLGQPQHF. The DNA of the CDR3 is TGTGCCAGCAGCTTAGAAAGGGGGCTCGGACAGCCCCAGCATTTT.

Only a few counts were recorded for this clone. The chain joins TRBV9 to TRBJ1-5; the D gene is possibly TRBD1 (5 bases). The CDR3 is 15 residues long. The germline gives CDR1 SGDLS, CDR2 YYNGEE. V lost 4 bases and J 4 bases, leaving 15 bases between the germline ends. This chain's CDR3 is CASSPSTAMNQPQHF. CDR3 coding DNA: TGTGCCAGCAGCCCCTCGACAGCTATGAATCAGCCCCAGCATTTT.

The chain couples TRBV6-5 to TRBJ2-7, with D possibly TRBD2 on 6 matching bases. V lost 5 bases to trimming and J lost 5 bases, with 13 bases between them. Germline CDR1 is MNHEY and CDR2 is SVGAGI. There are 13 residues in the CDR3. The CDR3 here is CASSPVGGNEQYF. The CDR3 nucleotides are TGTGCCAGCAGTCCCGTAGGAGGGAACGAGCAGTACTTC.

A single count supports this clone. J is TRBJ2-5 and V is TRBV11-3; D perhaps matches TRBD2 (7 bases). Germline V gives CDR1 SGHNT, CDR2 YENEEA. The ends were cut back, 4 bases at V and 5 bases at J, with 17 bases in the middle. This CDR3 region has 15 residues. The DNA for the CDR3 is TGTGCCAGCAGCTGGGCCGGGGGGCCCATCGAGACCCAGTACTTC. Its protein product is CASSWAGGPIETQYF.

This chain joins TRBV29-1 and TRBJ1-1; D unclear. V was pared by 2 bases and J by 1 base, with 11 bases between. The germline V gene encodes CDR1 SQVTM and CDR2 ANQGSEA. The CDR3 covers 14 residues. CDR3 DNA: TGCAGCGTTGAATCCGAGGGCAGGAACACTGAAGCTTTCTTT. It encodes CSVESEGRNTEAFF.

V is TRBV30 and J is TRBJ2-5, with D hard to call. With 1 base removed from V and 5 bases from J, the gap between germline ends came to 14 bases. The CDR3 contains 14 residues. Germline V gives CDR1 GTSNPN, CDR2 SVGIG (reference sequence). The CDR3 DNA follows: TGTGCCTGGAGTGACAGCGACTTCAGGGAGACCCAGTACTTC. This codes for CAWSDSDFRETQYF.

V and J are TRBV19 and TRBJ1-1; D perhaps matches TRBD1 (5 bases). The CDR3 covers 17 residues. Germline CDR1 and CDR2: LNHDA and SQIVND (reference sequence). With 7 bases removed from V and 2 bases from J, the gap between germline ends came to 23 bases. CDR3 bases: TGTGCCAGTACCCCCAGCAAGGGGACGTGGGGTAACACTGAAGCTTTCTTT. Amino acid sequence: CASTPSKGTWGNTEAFF.

This clone qualifies as medium-sized. The chain combines TRBV25-1 with TRBJ2-5; possibly TRBD1 for D (5 bases). There are 15 residues in the CDR3. The ends were cut back, 1 base at V and 5 bases at J, with 14 bases in the middle. Germline CDR1 is MGHDK and CDR2 is SYGVNS. In nucleotides, the CDR3 is TGTGCCAGCAGTGAATCACAGGCTGGGTGGGAGACCCAGTACTTC. Its translation: CASSESQAGWETQYF.

V usage is TRBV28 and J usage is TRBJ1-1, with TRBD1 matching 10 bases. The CDR3 is made up of 17 amino acids. The junction had 12 bases not matched to a gene; V was cut back by 5 bases and J by 3 bases. The germline V gene encodes CDR1 MDHEN and CDR2 SYDVKM. CDR3 loop: CASSPYATTGGHTEAFF. The CDR3 bases are TGTGCCAGCAGTCCTTATGCCACGACAGGGGGCCACACTGAAGCTTTCTTT.

This clone is a singleton in its sample. The chain uses TRBV9 and TRBJ2-2; D unclear. V lost 3 bases, J lost 2 bases, and 2 bases lay in between. Germline V gene lookup returns CDR1 SGDLS and CDR2 YYNGEE. The CDR3 runs to 12 residues. In nucleotides, the CDR3 is TGTGCCAGCAGCGCCAACACCGGGGAGCTGTTTTTT. It translates to CASSANTGELFF. Full variable domain (rest looked up from reference TRBV9 and TRBJ2-2): DSGVTQTPKHLITATGQRVTLRCSPRSGDLSVYWYQQSLDQGLQFLIQYYNGEERAKGNILERFSAQQFPDLHSELNLSSLELGDSALYFCASSANTGELFFGEGSRLTVL.